The 31 T cell receptor beta chains given below trace back to one sample, sequenced in a study of cytomegalovirus exposure and HLA in healthy donors. PCR employed 60 Vbeta and 13 Jbeta primers. Profiling relied on immunoSEQ multiplex PCR, and the TCRdb table lists in-frame clones only, not all of them. Among some 180,000 clones, about 86% were seen once, and the ten largest hold 1.5% to 2%. Sequenced input: PBMCs. The receptors derive from a middle-aged man in good health and CMV-seropositive.

There are a few counts of this clone. The chain employs TRBV6-5 and TRBJ2-1; D is unclear. V was clipped by 5 bases and J by 6 bases, with 11 bases between them. Germline loops: CDR1 MNHEY, CDR2 SVGAGI. CDR3 length: 13 amino acids. The CDR3 DNA reads TGTGCCAGCAGTAGAGGATTTTTCAATGAGCAGTTCTTC. As protein: CASSRGFFNEQFF.

V usage is TRBV5-4 and J usage is TRBJ2-2; D not resolved. Germline CDR1 reads SGHNT; CDR2 reads YYREEE (reference sequence). The CDR3 runs 14 residues. Trimming removed 5 bases at V and 6 bases at J, with 14 bases between. This CDR3 reads CASSRVEAAGELFF. DNA for the CDR3: TGTGCCAGCAGTAGAGTTGAGGCCGCCGGGGAGCTGTTTTTT.

This clone came up a few times. The J gene is TRBJ1-2, the V gene TRBV2; 8 positions agree with TRBD1. V lost 4 bases, J lost 3 bases, and 4 bases stayed unmatched. The CDR3 extends over 14 amino acids. The germline V gene encodes CDR1 SNHLY and CDR2 FYNNEI. This CDR3 reads CASSGRQGYYGYTF. CDR3 nucleotide sequence: TGTGCCAGCAGTGGAAGACAGGGGTACTATGGCTACACCTTC. The full variable domain, completed using reference TRBV2 and TRBJ1-2, is EPEVTQTPSHQVTQMGQEVILRCVPISNHLYFYWYRQILGQKVEFLVSFYNNEISEKSEIFDDQFSVERPDGSNFTLKIRSTKLEDSAMYFCASSGRQGYYGYTFGSGTRLTVV.

This sequence joins TRBV5-4 and TRBJ1-2; TRBD1 aligns across 9 bases. The CDR3 is 15 amino acids. Trimming at V came to 5 bases and at J to 1 base, leaving 6 bases not matched to a gene. CDR1 is SGHNT, CDR2 YYREEE, per germline (reference sequence). The CDR3 here is CASSKETGGNYGYTF. The CDR3 nucleotides are TGTGCCAGCAGTAAGGAGACAGGGGGTAACTATGGCTACACCTTC.

The gene calls are TRBV28 and TRBJ2-5; D may be TRBD1 (8 bases). Deletions cut 3 bases from V and 5 bases from J, with 16 bases between. CDR3 size: 15 residues. Per germline, CDR1 MDHEN and CDR2 SYDVKM. As DNA, the CDR3 is TGTGCCAGCAGTTTTGTACAGGGGGGGGGTGAGACCCAGTACTTC. Encoded protein: CASSFVQGGGETQYF.

This clone has a single count. This chain joins TRBV4-1 and TRBJ2-7, with TRBD2 matching 11 bases. Unmatched junction bases numbered 4, after V lost 1 base and J lost 2 bases. The CDR3 is made up of 16 amino acids. From germline, CDR1 is MGHRA and CDR2 YSYEKL. The CDR3 bases are TGCGCCAGCAGCCAAGGTAATAGCGGGAGGGCCTACGAGCAGTACTTC. Translation: CASSQGNSGRAYEQYF.

On this clone: At the DNA level, this CDR3 is encoded by other sequences in the same sample as well. The CDR3 DNA is TGTGCCAGCAGTTACTCGTCTGGGACACCGAACACTGAAGCTTTCTTT. This gives the protein CASSYSSGTPNTEAFF. The V and J genes are TRBV6-5 and TRBJ1-1, with a tentative D call TRBD1 (6 bases). Germline CDR1 reads MNHEY; CDR2 reads SVGAGI. With 0 bases removed from V and 1 base from J, the gap between germline ends came to 12 bases. The CDR3 runs 16 residues.

This clone has only one observation. V usage is TRBV7-2 and J usage is TRBJ1-5; D gene uncertain. The germline V gene encodes CDR1 SGHTA and CDR2 FQGNSA. V lost 7 bases and J 0 bases, leaving 16 bases between the germline ends. The CDR3 contains 16 residues. This CDR3 is CASTSAWQNSNQPQHF. DNA of the CDR3: TGTGCCAGCACCTCAGCCTGGCAGAATAGCAATCAGCCCCAGCATTTT.

This chain connects TRBV6-1 to TRBJ1-3; D not certain. This CDR3 has 15 amino acids. Looked up from germline, CDR1 is MNHNS and CDR2 is SASEGT. V dropped 6 bases and J dropped 2 bases, with 14 bases sitting between them. CDR3 loop: CASRPYQVAGNTIYF. CDR3 coding DNA: TGTGCCAGCAGGCCCTACCAGGTAGCTGGAAACACCATATATTTT.

This clone was counted once. The chain is built from TRBV9 and TRBJ2-2, with D perhaps matching TRBD1 (6 bases). Germline assignment: CDR1 SGDLS and CDR2 YYNGEE. The CDR3 length is 15 residues. The V end was cut by 4 bases, the J end by 1 base, with 11 bases between. The CDR3 loop reads CASSSSQGNTGELFF. The CDR3 bases are TGTGCCAGCAGCTCCTCACAGGGGAACACCGGGGAGCTGTTTTTT.

The genes are TRBV7-6 and TRBJ2-2; 12 bases match TRBD2. Germline CDR1 reads SGHVS; CDR2 reads FNYEAQ. The CDR3 loop spans 17 amino acids. With V trimmed by 6 bases and J by 4 bases, 9 bases remained unmatched. CDR3 sequence: CASRHPLAGGFTGELFF. The CDR3, as DNA: TGTGCCAGCAGGCACCCTCTAGCGGGAGGGTTCACCGGGGAGCTGTTTTTT.

V usage is TRBV5-1 and J usage is TRBJ2-1; TRBD2 matches at 12 bases. From germline, CDR1 is SGHRS and CDR2 YFSETQ. CDR3 length: 16 residues. V was pared by 3 bases and J by 8 bases, with 9 bases of the junction left unmatched. DNA of the CDR3: TGCGCCAGCAGCTCTATATCTAGCGGGAGGGCCCATGAGCAGTTCTTC. Protein sequence: CASSSISSGRAHEQFF.

This rearrangement joins TRBV2 to TRBJ2-1, with TRBD2 as a possible D gene (6 bases). With 4 bases removed from V and 14 bases from J, the gap between germline ends came to 12 bases. Germline V lookup: CDR1 SNHLY, CDR2 FYNNEI. The CDR3 length is 11 residues. This CDR3 is CASSVEGHKFF. CDR3 bases: TGTGCCAGCAGTGTGGAGGGCCATAAGTTCTTC.

This rearrangement joins TRBV5-1 to TRBJ2-3; TRBD2 is a possible D gene (6 bases). With 4 bases removed from V and 5 bases from J, the gap between germline ends came to 11 bases. The CDR3 spans 13 residues. Germline V gene data show CDR1 as SGHRS and CDR2 as YFSETQ. The DNA of the CDR3 is TGCGCCAGCAGCCCCTACGGGGGAGATACGCAGTATTTT. Its translation is CASSPYGGDTQYF.

The V gene is TRBV14, the J gene TRBJ1-3, with D possibly TRBD1 on 6 matching bases. Trimming removed 0 bases at V and 0 bases at J, with 21 bases between. Germline V gene lookup returns CDR1 SGHDN and CDR2 FVKESK. The CDR3 has 20 amino acids. The CDR3 sequence: CASSQESLGRGPNSGNTIYF. The DNA of the CDR3 is TGTGCCAGCAGCCAAGAAAGTCTGGGCAGGGGTCCTAACTCTGGAAACACCATATATTTT.

A few counts support this clone. The chain recombines TRBV6-1 with TRBJ1-1; D uncertain. CDR1 is MNHNS and CDR2 is SASEGT in the germline V gene. V dropped 6 bases and J dropped 6 bases, with 14 bases sitting between them. The CDR3 runs 13 residues. CDR3 sequence reads: CASSVKETAEAFF. Written as DNA, the CDR3 is TGTGCCAGCAGCGTAAAGGAGACGGCTGAAGCTTTCTTT.

The rearrangement links TRBV5-4 to TRBJ2-5, with D perhaps matching TRBD2 (6 bases). Trimming shortened V by 4 bases and J by 2 bases, and 18 bases separated the two germline ends. Germline CDR1 and CDR2: SGHNT and YYREEE (reference sequence). CDR3 size: 16 residues. The CDR3 spells CASSVGLAESQETQYF. Here the CDR3 DNA reads TGTGCCAGCAGCGTGGGGTTAGCGGAGTCACAAGAGACCCAGTACTTC.

The chain couples TRBV5-1 to TRBJ2-7; 8 bases align to TRBD2. The CDR3 sequence is 15 residues long. V lost 1 base and J lost 2; bases outside the gene matches: 5. The germline CDR1 and CDR2 sequences are SGHRS and YFSETQ. The CDR3 region is CASSLTSGAAYEQYF. The CDR3 DNA is TGCGCCAGCAGCTTGACTAGCGGAGCCGCCTACGAGCAGTACTTC.

The chain recombines TRBV6-5 with TRBJ1-2, with D perhaps matching TRBD1 (5 bases). The CDR3 covers 15 residues. CDR1 is MNHEY and CDR2 is SVGAGI in the germline V gene. Deletions cut 6 bases from V and 4 bases from J, with 18 bases between. The CDR3 DNA sequence: TGTGCCAGCAGGCAGAGTTTGGACACCCCCTATGGCTACACCTTC. The encoded protein is CASRQSLDTPYGYTF.

Here the CDR3 reads CSVNRGDTGELFF. The CDR3 DNA reads TGCAGCGTCAACAGGGGTGACACCGGGGAGCTGTTTTTT. The chain carries TRBV29-1 and TRBJ2-2; the match to TRBD1 covers 7 bases. V was pared by 6 bases and J by 3 bases, with 4 bases of the junction left unmatched. CDR1 is SQVTM and CDR2 is ANQGSEA in the germline V gene. CDR3 length equals 13 residues.

The chain carries TRBV19 and TRBJ2-1; tentatively, D is TRBD2 (5 bases). CDR1 and CDR2 from the germline V gene are LNHDA and SQIVND (reference sequence). V lost 6 bases and J 10 bases, leaving 13 bases between the germline ends. The CDR3 is made up of 12 amino acids. Here the CDR3 reads CASSGGFREQFF. In DNA form, the CDR3 reads TGTGCCAGTAGCGGAGGATTTCGAGAGCAGTTCTTC.

V usage is TRBV6-6 and J usage is TRBJ2-3, with 13 bases matching TRBD2. This CDR3 comprises 14 residues. The V gene end was trimmed by 8 bases and the J gene end by 13 bases; junction bases not matched to a gene: 12. CDR1 is MNHNY and CDR2 is SVGAGI in the germline V gene (reference sequence). CDR3 amino acids: CASRSPGTSGNKYF. DNA of the CDR3: TGTGCCAGCCGATCACCCGGGACTAGCGGGAACAAGTATTTT.

The V call is TRBV10-3, the J call TRBJ1-1; perhaps TRBD1 as D (6 bases). Germline assignment: CDR1 ENHRY and CDR2 SYGVKD. The CDR3 length is 17 residues. Trimming took off 2 bases at V and 6 bases at J, with 22 bases between the two ends. CDR3 in DNA: TGTGCCATCAGTGAGCCACGCACGGGGGGCGGGTACGCTGAAGCTTTCTTT. Residues: CAISEPRTGGGYAEAFF.

V and J are TRBV5-1 and TRBJ2-1; 14 nucleotides align to TRBD2. V gave up 2 bases and J gave up 0 bases; unmatched junction bases: 10. Germline V gene lookup returns CDR1 SGHRS and CDR2 YFSETQ. The CDR3 has 20 amino acids. CDR3 bases: TGCGCCAGCAGCTTACCGGGACTAGCGGGAGAGGAGAGCTCCTACAATGAGCAGTTCTTC. Translated, it gives CASSLPGLAGEESSYNEQFF.

As regards this clone: Other DNA sequences from this sample encode an identical CDR3 as well. V gene TRBV6-1 combines with J gene TRBJ1-2; TRBD1 is a possible D gene (6 bases). This CDR3 comprises 13 residues. Germline V gene data show CDR1 as MNHNS and CDR2 as SASEGT. Trimming stripped 0 bases from V and 8 bases from J, with 10 bases between. The chain's CDR3 is CASSEARGGGYTF. DNA of the CDR3: TGTGCCAGCAGTGAAGCTCGAGGGGGAGGCTACACCTTC.

This clone was seen once. The chain carries TRBV30 and TRBJ2-1, with 10 bases lining up with TRBD1. V lost 0 bases, J lost 0 bases, and 14 bases stayed unmatched. This CDR3 is 20 amino acids long. The V gene's germline CDR1 is GTSNPN and CDR2 SVGIG (reference sequence). The CDR3 reads CAWSVRIWGQGLSSYNEQFF. CDR3 nucleotide sequence: TGTGCCTGGAGTGTACGGATTTGGGGACAGGGGTTGAGCTCCTACAATGAGCAGTTCTTC.

This clone was picked up a small number of times. The chain couples TRBV6-5 to TRBJ2-3; 10 bases match TRBD1. CDR1 is MNHEY, CDR2 SVGAGI, per germline. The V gene end was trimmed by 8 bases and the J gene end by 2 bases; junction bases not matched to a gene: 7. The CDR3 covers 15 residues. The CDR3 nucleotides read TGTGCCAGCCGCGGGACAGGGGCATTCACAGATACGCAGTATTTT. Its protein is CASRGTGAFTDTQYF.

The genes are TRBV12-5 and TRBJ1-2, with D possibly being TRBD1 (5 bases). The length of the CDR3 is 19 residues. Between the trimmed V and J ends, which lost 2 bases and 0 bases, there was a span of 22 bases. The germline CDR1 and CDR2 sequences are LGHNT and FRNRAP. The CDR3 loop is CASGLPRRAGPLSNYGYTF. CDR3 DNA sequence: TGTGCTAGTGGTTTGCCCCGTCGGGCAGGGCCACTATCTAACTATGGCTACACCTTC.

The chain carries TRBV5-4 and TRBJ1-3; 8 bases are shared with TRBD1. The junction had 6 bases not matched to a gene; V was cut back by 4 bases and J by 0 bases. Germline values: CDR1 SGHNT, CDR2 YYREEE (reference sequence). This CDR3 has 16 residues. CDR3 residues: CASSRQGPSSGNTIYF. In DNA, the CDR3 is TGTGCCAGCAGCCGACAGGGGCCTAGCTCTGGAAACACCATATATTTT.

The chain couples TRBV2 to TRBJ2-1; D might be TRBD2 (6 bases). The length of the CDR3 is 12 residues. Deletions cut 1 base from V and 12 bases from J, with 10 bases between. The germline V gene encodes CDR1 SNHLY and CDR2 FYNNEI. DNA for the CDR3: TGTGCCAGCAGTGAAGTGGCGGGGAGGCAGTTCTTC. Protein sequence: CASSEVAGRQFF.

Regarding this clone: Other DNA variants within this sample encode the same CDR3. DNA for the CDR3: TGTGCCAGTAGTAAGGGACAGGGGTTCTCCTACGAGCAGTACTTC. Translating it yields CASSKGQGFSYEQYF. The chain recombines TRBV19 with TRBJ2-7; TRBD1 aligns across 10 bases. With V trimmed by 4 bases and J by 0 bases, 3 bases remained unmatched. The CDR3 has 15 amino acids. The germline gives CDR1 LNHDA, CDR2 SQIVND (reference sequence).